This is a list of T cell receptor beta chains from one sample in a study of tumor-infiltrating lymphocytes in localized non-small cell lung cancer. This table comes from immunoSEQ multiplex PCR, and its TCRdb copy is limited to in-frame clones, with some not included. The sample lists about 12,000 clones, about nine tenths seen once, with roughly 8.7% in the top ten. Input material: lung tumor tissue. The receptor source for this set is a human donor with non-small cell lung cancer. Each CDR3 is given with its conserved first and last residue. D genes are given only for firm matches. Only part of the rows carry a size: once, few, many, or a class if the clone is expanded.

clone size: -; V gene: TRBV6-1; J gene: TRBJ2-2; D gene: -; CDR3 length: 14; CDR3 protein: CASSPDSGTGELFF; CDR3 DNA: TGTGCCAGCAGTCCGGACAGTGGGACCGGGGAGCTGTTTTTT
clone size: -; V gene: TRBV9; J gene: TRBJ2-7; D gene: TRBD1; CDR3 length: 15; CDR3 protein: CASSKEQGAGFEQYF; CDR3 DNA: TGTGCCAGCAGCAAAGAACAGGGGGCAGGGTTCGAGCAGTACTTC
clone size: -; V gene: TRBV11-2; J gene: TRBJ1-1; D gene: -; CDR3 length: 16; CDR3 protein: CASILRSSGVNTEAFF; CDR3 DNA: TGTGCCAGCATCCTCCGCAGTTCCGGGGTGAACACTGAAGCTTTCTTT
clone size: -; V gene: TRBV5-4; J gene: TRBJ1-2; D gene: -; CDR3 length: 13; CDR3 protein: CASSLQGTAGYTF; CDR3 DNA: TGTGCCAGCAGCTTGCAGGGGACGGCTGGCTACACCTTC
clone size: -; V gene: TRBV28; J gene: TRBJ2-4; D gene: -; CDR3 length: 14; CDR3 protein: CASSLRWDTHIQYF; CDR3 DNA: TGTGCCAGCAGTTTAAGGTGGGACACCCACATTCAGTACTTC
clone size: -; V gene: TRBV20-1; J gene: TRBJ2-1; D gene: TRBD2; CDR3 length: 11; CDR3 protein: CSARESGSGFF; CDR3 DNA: TGCAGTGCTAGGGAGAGCGGGAGTGGGTTCTTC
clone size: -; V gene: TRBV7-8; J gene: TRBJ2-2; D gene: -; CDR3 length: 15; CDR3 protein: CASSLAREITGELFF; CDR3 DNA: TGTGCCAGCAGCTTAGCTAGGGAAATCACCGGGGAGCTGTTTTTT
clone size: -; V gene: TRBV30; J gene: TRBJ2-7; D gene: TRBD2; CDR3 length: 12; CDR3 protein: CAWSWSGSEQYF; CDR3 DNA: TGTGCCTGGAGTTGGAGCGGGAGCGAGCAGTACTTC
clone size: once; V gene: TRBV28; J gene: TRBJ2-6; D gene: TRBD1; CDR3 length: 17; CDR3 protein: CASSLGTGGSGANVLTF; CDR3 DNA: TGTGCCAGCAGTTTAGGGACAGGGGGCTCTGGGGCCAACGTCCTGACTTTC
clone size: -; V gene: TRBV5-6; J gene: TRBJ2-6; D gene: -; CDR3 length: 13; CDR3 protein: CASSLPGANVLTF; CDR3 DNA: TGTGCCAGCAGCCTCCCTGGGGCCAACGTCCTGACTTTC
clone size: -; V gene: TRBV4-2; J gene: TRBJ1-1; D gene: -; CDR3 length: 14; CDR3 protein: CASSQAIQNTEAFF; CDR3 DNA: TGTGCCAGCAGCCAAGCCATTCAGAACACTGAAGCTTTCTTT
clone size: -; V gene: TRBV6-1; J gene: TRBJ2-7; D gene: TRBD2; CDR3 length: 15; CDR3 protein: CASSSRLAGAYEQYF; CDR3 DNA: TGTGCCAGCAGCTCTCGACTAGCGGGAGCCTACGAGCAGTACTTC
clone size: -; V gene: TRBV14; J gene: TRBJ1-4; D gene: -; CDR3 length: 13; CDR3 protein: CASTTDPRARLFF; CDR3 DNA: TGTGCCAGCACGACAGACCCTCGGGCCAGACTGTTTTTT
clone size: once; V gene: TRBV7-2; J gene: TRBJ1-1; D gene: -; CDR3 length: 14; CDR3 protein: CASSYKTGWTEAFF; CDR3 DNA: TGTGCCAGCAGTTACAAAACAGGGTGGACTGAAGCTTTCTTT
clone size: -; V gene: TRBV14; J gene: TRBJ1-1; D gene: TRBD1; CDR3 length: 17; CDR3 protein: CASSQGMGGQLNTEAFF; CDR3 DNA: TGTGCCAGCAGCCAAGGTATGGGGGGACAGCTGAACACTGAAGCTTTCTTT
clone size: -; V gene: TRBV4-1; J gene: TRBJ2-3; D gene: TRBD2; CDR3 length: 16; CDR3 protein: CASSHISGRGTDTQYF; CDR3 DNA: TGCGCCAGCAGCCATATTAGCGGGAGGGGGACAGATACGCAGTATTTT
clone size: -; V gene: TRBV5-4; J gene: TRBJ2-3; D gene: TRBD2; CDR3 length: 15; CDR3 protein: CASSLTSGRTDTQYF; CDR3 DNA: TGTGCCAGCAGCTTGACTAGCGGACGCACAGATACGCAGTATTTT
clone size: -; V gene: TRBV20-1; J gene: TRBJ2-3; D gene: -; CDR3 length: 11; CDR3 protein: CSARADYTQYF; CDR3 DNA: TGCAGTGCTAGAGCTGACTATACGCAGTATTTT
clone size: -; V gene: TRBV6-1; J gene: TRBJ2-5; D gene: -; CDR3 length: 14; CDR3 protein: CASTVTNLQETQYF; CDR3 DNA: TGTGCCAGCACCGTGACAAATTTGCAGGAGACCCAGTACTTC
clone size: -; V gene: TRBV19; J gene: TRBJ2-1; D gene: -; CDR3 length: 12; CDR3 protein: CASSRLANEQFF; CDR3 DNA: TGTGCCAGTTCCCGTCTGGCCAATGAGCAGTTCTTC
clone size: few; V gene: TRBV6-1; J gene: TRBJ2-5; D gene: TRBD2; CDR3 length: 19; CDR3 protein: CASSELGLAGAEAQETQYF; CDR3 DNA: TGTGCCAGCAGTGAATTGGGACTAGCGGGGGCCGAGGCGCAAGAGACCCAGTACTTC
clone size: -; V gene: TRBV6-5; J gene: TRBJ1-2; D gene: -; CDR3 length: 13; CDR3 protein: CASSRTGNYGYTF; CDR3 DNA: TGTGCCAGCAGTCGAACAGGGAACTATGGCTACACCTTC
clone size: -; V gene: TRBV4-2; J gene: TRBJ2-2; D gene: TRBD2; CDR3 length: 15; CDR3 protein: CASSQGLAGAGELFF; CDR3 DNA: TGTGCCAGCAGCCAGGGACTAGCGGGAGCCGGGGAGCTGTTTTTT
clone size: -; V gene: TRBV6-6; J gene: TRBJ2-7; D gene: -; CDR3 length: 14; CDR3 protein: CASSYDLALPEQYF; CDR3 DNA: TGTGCCAGCAGTTACGATCTGGCGCTGCCCGAGCAGTACTTC
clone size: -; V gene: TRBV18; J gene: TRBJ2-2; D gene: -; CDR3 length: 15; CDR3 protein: CASSPEPRLTGELFF; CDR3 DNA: TGTGCCAGCTCACCGGAGCCAAGACTTACCGGGGAGCTGTTTTTT
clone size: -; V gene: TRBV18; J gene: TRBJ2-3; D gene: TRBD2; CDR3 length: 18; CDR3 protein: CASSPPLLMREGPDTQYF; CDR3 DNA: TGTGCCAGCTCACCACCCCTCTTAATGCGGGAGGGCCCAGATACGCAGTATTTT
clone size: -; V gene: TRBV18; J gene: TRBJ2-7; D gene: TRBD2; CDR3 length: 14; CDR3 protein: CASSPGGVTYEQYF; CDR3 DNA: TGTGCCAGCTCACCGGGAGGGGTCACCTACGAGCAGTACTTC
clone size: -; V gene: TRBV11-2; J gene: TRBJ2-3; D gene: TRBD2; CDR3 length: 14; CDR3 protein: CASKASGTTDTQYF; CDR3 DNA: TGTGCCAGCAAGGCTAGCGGAACCACAGATACGCAGTATTTT
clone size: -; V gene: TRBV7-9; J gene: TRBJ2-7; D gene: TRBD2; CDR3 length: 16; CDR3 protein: CASSQSIAGRTGEQYF; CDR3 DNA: TGTGCCAGCAGCCAAAGTATAGCGGGAAGGACGGGCGAGCAGTACTTC
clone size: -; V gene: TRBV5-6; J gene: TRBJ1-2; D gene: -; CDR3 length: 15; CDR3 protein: CASSLVSRIFYGYTF; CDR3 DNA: TGTGCCAGCAGCTTGGTCAGTAGGATTTTCTATGGCTACACCTTC
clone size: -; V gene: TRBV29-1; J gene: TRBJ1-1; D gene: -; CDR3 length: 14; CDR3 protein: CSFGATAMNTEAFF; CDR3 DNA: TGCAGCTTTGGAGCAACGGCGATGAACACTGAAGCTTTCTTT
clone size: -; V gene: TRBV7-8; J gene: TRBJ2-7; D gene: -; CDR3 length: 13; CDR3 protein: CASSLAVLYEQYF; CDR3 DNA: TGTGCCAGCAGCTTAGCGGTGCTCTACGAGCAGTACTTC
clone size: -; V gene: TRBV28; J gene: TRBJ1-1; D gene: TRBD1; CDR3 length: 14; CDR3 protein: CASSSPPGGTEAFF; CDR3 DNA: TGTGCCAGCAGTTCCCCGCCAGGGGGAACTGAAGCTTTCTTT
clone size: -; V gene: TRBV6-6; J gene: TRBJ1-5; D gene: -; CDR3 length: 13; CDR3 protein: CASSPTGNQPQHF; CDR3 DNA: TGTGCCAGCAGCCCGACGGGAAATCAGCCCCAGCATTTT
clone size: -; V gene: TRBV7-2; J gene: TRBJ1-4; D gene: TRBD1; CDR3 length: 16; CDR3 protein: CASSPQGTATNEKLFF; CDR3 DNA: TGTGCCAGCAGCCCACAAGGGACAGCAACTAATGAAAAACTGTTTTTT
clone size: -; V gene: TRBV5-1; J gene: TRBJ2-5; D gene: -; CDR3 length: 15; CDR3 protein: CASSFDRTGLWTQYF; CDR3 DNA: TGCGCCAGCAGCTTTGACCGGACCGGGCTCTGGACCCAGTACTTC
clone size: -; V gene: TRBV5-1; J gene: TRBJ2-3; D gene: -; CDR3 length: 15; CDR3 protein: CASSPGDVSTDTQYF; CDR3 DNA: TGCGCCAGCAGCCCAGGGGACGTTAGCACAGATACGCAGTATTTT
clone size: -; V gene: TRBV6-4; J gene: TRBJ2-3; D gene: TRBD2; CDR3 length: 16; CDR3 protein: CASSPLAGISTDTQYF; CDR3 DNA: TGTGCCAGCAGTCCCCTAGCGGGAATTAGCACAGATACGCAGTATTTT
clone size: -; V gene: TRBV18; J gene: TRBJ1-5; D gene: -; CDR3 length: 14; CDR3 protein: CASSPTDSNQPQHF; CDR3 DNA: TGTGCCAGCTCACCTACTGACAGCAATCAGCCCCAGCATTTT
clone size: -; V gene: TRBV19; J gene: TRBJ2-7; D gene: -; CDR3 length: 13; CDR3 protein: CASSWDNTYEQYF; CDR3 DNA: TGTGCCAGTAGTTGGGACAACACCTACGAGCAGTACTTC
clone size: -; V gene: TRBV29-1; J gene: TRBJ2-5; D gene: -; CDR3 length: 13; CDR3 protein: CSVRGENQETQYF; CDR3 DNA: TGCAGCGTTAGGGGGGAAAATCAAGAGACCCAGTACTTC